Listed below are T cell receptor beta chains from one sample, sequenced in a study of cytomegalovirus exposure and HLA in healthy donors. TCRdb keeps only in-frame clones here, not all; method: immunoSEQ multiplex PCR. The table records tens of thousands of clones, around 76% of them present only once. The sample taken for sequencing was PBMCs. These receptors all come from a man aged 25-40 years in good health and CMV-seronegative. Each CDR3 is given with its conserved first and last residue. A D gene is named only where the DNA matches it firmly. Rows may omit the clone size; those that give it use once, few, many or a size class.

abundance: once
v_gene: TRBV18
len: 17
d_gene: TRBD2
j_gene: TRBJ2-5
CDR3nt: TGTGCCAGCTCACCACCCGGACTAGCGGGAGCCGGGGGGACCCAGTACTTC
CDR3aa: CASSPPGLAGAGGTQYF

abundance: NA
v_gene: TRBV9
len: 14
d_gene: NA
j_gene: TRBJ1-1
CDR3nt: TGTGCCAGCAGCGTCCGGGAGCTGAACACTGAAGCTTTCTTT
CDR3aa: CASSVRELNTEAFF

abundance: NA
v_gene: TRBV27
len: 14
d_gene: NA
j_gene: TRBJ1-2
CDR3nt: TGTGCCAGCAGTTCACAGGGTAGAAACTATGGCTACACCTTC
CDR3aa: CASSSQGRNYGYTF

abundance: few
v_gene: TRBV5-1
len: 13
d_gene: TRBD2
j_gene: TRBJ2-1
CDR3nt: TGCGCCAGCGGGACTAGCGGAAACAATGAGCAGTTCTTC
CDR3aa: CASGTSGNNEQFF

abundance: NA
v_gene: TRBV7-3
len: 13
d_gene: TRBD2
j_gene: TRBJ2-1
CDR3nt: TGTGCCAGCAGCACCGATAGCGGGAATGAGCAGTTCTTC
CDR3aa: CASSTDSGNEQFF

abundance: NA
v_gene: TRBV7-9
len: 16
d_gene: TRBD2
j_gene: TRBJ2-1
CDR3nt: TGTGCCAGCAGCAAGACCGGGACTAGCAAGTACAATGAGCAGTTCTTC
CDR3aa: CASSKTGTSKYNEQFF

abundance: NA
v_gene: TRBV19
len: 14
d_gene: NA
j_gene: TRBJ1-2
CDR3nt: TGTGCCAGTAGTATAGAACCCAGGGTAAATGGCTACACCTTC
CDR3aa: CASSIEPRVNGYTF

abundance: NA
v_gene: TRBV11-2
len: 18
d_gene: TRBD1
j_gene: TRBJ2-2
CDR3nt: TGTGCCAGCAGCTTATTATTGGGGACAGGGGGACGCACCGGGGAGCTGTTTTTT
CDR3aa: CASSLLLGTGGRTGELFF

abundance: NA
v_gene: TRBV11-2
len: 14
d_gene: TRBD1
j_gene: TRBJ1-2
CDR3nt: TGTGCCAGCAGCGACAGGGGGCGCTCCTATGGCTACACCTTC
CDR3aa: CASSDRGRSYGYTF

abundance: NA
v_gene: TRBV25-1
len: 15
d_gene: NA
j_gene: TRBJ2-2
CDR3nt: TGTGCCAGCAGTGATTCTCCTTTAAACACCGGGGAGCTGTTTTTT
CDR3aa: CASSDSPLNTGELFF

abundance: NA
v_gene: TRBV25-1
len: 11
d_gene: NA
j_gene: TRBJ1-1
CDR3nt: TGTGCCAGCAGCCCGGGCACTGAAGCTTTCTTT
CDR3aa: CASSPGTEAFF

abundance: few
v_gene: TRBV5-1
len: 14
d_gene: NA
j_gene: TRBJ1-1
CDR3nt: TGCGCCAGCAGTTTGGTAGTTCTGAACACTGAAGCTTTCTTT
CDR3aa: CASSLVVLNTEAFF

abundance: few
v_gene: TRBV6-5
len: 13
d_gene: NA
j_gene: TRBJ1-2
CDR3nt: TGTGCCACCCGAGTCGACTCTAACTATGGCTACACCTTC
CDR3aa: CATRVDSNYGYTF

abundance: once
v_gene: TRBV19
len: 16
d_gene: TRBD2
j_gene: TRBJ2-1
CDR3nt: TGTGCCAGTAGTATCGTAGGACTAGCGGACTACAATGAGCAGTTCTTC
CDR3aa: CASSIVGLADYNEQFF

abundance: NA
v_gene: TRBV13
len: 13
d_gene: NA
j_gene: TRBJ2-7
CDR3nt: TGTGCCAGCAGCCACGACCTAGAATACGAGCAGTACTTC
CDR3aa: CASSHDLEYEQYF

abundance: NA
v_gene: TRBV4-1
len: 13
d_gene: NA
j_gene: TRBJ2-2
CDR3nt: TGCGCCAGCAGCCAGGACCGGGACGGGGAGCTGTTTTTT
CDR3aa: CASSQDRDGELFF

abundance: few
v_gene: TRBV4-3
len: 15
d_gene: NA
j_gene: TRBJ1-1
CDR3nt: TGCGCCAGCAGCCAAGTTGCTGGTTCGGGGACTGAAGCTTTCTTT
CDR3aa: CASSQVAGSGTEAFF

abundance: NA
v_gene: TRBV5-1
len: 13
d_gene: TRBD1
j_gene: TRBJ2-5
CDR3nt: TGCGCCAGCAGCTCGGGACAGCGAGAGACCCAGTACTTC
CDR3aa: CASSSGQRETQYF

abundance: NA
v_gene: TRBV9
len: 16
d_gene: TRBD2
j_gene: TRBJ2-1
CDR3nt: TGTGCCAGCAGCGGACCCTCGGGGGGCTCCTACAATGAGCAGTTCTTC
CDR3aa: CASSGPSGGSYNEQFF

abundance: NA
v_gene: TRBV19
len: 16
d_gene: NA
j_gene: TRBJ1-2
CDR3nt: TGTGCCAGTAGTCGAGAACAGGGACGTCAGCACTATGGCTACACCTTC
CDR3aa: CASSREQGRQHYGYTF

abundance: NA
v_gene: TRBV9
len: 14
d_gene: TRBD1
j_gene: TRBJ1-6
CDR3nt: TGTGCCAGCAGCGAGACAGGGTGGGATTCACCCCTCCACTTT
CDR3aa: CASSETGWDSPLHF

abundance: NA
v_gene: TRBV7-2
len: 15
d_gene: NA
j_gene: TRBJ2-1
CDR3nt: TGTGCCAGCAGCCGCACAGGGACCGTAAACAATGAGCAGTTCTTC
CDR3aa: CASSRTGTVNNEQFF

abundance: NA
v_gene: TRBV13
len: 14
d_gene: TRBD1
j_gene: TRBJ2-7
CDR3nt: TGTGCCAGCAGCCCCGGGACAGGGGGCCTCGAGCAGTACTTC
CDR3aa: CASSPGTGGLEQYF

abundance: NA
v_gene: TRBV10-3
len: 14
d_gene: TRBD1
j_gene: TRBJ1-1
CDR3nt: TGTGCCATCAGTGAAGGGGGACAGGGCACTGAAGCTTTCTTT
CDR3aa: CAISEGGQGTEAFF

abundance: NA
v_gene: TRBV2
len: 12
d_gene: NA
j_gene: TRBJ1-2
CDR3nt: TGTGCCAGCACCAGGGAAAAAGGTGGCTACACCTTC
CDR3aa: CASTREKGGYTF

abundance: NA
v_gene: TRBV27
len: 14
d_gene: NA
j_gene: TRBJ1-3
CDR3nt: TGTGCCAGCAGTTTAAGTAACACCGGAAACACCATATATTTT
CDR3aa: CASSLSNTGNTIYF

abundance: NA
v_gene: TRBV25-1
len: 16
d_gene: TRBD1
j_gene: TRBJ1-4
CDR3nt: TGTGCCAGCAGTGAAGGGAGGACAGGGGGTCGAGAAAAACTGTTTTTT
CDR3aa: CASSEGRTGGREKLFF

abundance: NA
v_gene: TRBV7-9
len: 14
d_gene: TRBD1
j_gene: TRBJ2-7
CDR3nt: TGTGCCAGCAGCCCCGGACAGGGACGGATCGCGAAGGACTTC
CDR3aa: CASSPGQGRIAKDF

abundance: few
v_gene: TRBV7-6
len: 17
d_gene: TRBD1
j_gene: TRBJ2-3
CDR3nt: TGTGCCAGCAGCGCTTACCCCAGGGGGCGGAGGACAGATACGCAGTATTTT
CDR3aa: CASSAYPRGRRTDTQYF

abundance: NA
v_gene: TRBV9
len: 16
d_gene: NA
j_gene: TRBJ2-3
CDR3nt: TGTGCCAGCAGCGCCACTGAGGGCGGGGGCTCACATACGCAGTATTTT
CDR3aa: CASSATEGGGSHTQYF

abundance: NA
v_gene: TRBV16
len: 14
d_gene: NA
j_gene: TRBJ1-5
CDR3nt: TGTGCCAGCAGCCAATCCGGGAGGGATCAGCCCCAGCATTTT
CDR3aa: CASSQSGRDQPQHF

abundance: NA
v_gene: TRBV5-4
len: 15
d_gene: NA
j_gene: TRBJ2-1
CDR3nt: TGTGCCAGCAGCGAGGACTGGAGCTCCTACAATGAGCAGTTCTTC
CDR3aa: CASSEDWSSYNEQFF

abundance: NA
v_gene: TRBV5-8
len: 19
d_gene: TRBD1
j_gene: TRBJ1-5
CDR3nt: TGTGCCAGCAGCAATCGTGGGTACAGGGGGCTTTCTTCCAATCAGCCCCAGCATTTT
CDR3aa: CASSNRGYRGLSSNQPQHF

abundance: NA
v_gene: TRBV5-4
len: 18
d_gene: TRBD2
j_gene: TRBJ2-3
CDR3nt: TGTGCCAGCAGCTTCCAACTGACTAGCGGGGGGCAGGCAGATACGCAGTATTTT
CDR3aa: CASSFQLTSGGQADTQYF

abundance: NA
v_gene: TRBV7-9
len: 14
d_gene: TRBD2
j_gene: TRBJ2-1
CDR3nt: TGTGCCAGCAGCCCGGGACTAGCTTACAATGAGCAGTTCTTC
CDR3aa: CASSPGLAYNEQFF

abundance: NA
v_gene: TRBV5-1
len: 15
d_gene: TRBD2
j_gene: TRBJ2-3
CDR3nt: TGCGCCAGCAGCTTGACTAGCGGGAGCTTTTATACGCAGTATTTT
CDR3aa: CASSLTSGSFYTQYF

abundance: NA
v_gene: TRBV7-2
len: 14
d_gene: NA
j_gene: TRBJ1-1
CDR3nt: TGTGCCAGCAGAAGGGGTCCCTCAAACACTGAAGCTTTCTTT
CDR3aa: CASRRGPSNTEAFF

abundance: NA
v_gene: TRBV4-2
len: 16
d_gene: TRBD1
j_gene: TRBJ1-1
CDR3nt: TGTGCCAGCAGCCAAGATAGACCAGGGGGCAACACTGAAGCTTTCTTT
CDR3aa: CASSQDRPGGNTEAFF

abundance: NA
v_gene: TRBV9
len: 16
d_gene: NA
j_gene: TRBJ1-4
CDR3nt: TGTGCCAGCAGCGCCCATGGGGCATCCACGAATGAAAAACTGTTTTTT
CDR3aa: CASSAHGASTNEKLFF

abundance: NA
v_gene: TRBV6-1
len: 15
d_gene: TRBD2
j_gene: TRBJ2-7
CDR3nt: TGTGCCAGCAGACCCCGGATAGCGGGGGCCTACGAGCAGTACTTC
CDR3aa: CASRPRIAGAYEQYF

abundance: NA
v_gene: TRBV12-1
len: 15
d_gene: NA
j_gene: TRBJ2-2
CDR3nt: TGTGCACTCCGGGCAGCGGGAGTTGGCACCGGGGAGCTGTTTTTT
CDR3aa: CALRAAGVGTGELFF

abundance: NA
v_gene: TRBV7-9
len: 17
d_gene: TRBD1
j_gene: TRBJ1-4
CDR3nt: TGTGCCAGCAGCTCTAACGCCCTGGACAGGAATAATGAAAAACTGTTTTTT
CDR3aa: CASSSNALDRNNEKLFF

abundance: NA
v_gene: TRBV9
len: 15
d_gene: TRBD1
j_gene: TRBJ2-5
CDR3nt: TGTGCCAGCAGCGGAACAGGGGGCGGGGGAGAGACCCAGTACTTC
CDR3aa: CASSGTGGGGETQYF

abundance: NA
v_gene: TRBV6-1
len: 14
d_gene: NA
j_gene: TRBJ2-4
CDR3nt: TGTGCCAGCAGCAGAGCCAAGGAGGGGAGCATTCAGTACTTC
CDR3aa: CASSRAKEGSIQYF

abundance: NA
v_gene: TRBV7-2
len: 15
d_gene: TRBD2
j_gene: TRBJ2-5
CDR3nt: TGTGCCAGCAGCCCGAAGACTAGCGGCCAAGAGACCCAGTACTTC
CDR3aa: CASSPKTSGQETQYF

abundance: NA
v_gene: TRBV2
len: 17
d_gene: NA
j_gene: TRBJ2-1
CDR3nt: TGTGCCAGCAGTCCACTTAATCCAGGGCACCTATACAATGAGCAGTTCTTC
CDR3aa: CASSPLNPGHLYNEQFF

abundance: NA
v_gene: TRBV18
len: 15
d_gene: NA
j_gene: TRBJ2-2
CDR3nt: TGTGCCAGCTCACCGGGGGCGTCGAACACCGGGGAGCTGTTTTTT
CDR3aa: CASSPGASNTGELFF

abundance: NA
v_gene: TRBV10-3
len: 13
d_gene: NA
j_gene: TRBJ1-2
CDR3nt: TGTGCCATCAGTGAGTCGAGAGGGAATGGCTACACCTTC
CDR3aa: CAISESRGNGYTF

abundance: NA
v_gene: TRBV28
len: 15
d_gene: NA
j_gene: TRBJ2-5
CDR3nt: TGTGCCAGCAGAAAAACTAGTCGAATCCAAGAGACCCAGTACTTC
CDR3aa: CASRKTSRIQETQYF

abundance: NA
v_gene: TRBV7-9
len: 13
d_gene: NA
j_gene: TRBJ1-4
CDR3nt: TGTGCCAGCAGGGGGGGGAGTGGTGAAAAACTGTTTTTT
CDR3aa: CASRGGSGEKLFF

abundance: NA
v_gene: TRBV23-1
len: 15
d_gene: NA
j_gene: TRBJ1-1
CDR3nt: TGCGCCAGCAGTCTTAGGACAGTTAAGGGTCCTGAAGCTTTCTTT
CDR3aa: CASSLRTVKGPEAFF

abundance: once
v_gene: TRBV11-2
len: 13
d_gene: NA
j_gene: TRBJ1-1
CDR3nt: TGTGCCAGCAGCTCCCGGGAGAACACTGAAGCTTTCTTT
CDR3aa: CASSSRENTEAFF

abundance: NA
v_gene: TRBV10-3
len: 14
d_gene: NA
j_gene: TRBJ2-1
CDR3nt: TGTGCCATCAGTGAGTCGACATACTACAATGAGCAGTTCTTC
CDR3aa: CAISESTYYNEQFF